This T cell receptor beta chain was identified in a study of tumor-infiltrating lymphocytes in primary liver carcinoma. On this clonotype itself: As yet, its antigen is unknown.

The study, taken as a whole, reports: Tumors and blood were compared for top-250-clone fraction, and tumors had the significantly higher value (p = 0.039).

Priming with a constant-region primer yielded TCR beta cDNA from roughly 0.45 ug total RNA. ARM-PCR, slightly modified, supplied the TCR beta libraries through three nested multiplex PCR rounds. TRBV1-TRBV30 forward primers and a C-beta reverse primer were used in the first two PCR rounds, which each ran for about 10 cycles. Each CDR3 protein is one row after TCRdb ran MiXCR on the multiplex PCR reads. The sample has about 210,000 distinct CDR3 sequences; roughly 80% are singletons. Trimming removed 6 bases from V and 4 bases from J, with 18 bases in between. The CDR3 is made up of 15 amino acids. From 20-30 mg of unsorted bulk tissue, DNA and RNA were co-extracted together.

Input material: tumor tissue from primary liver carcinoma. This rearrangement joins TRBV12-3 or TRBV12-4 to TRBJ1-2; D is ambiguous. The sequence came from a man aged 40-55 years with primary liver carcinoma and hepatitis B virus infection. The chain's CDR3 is CASSRTKGFSYGYTF. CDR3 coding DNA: TGTGCCAGCAGCCGGACTAAAGGGTTCAGCTATGGCTACACCTTC.